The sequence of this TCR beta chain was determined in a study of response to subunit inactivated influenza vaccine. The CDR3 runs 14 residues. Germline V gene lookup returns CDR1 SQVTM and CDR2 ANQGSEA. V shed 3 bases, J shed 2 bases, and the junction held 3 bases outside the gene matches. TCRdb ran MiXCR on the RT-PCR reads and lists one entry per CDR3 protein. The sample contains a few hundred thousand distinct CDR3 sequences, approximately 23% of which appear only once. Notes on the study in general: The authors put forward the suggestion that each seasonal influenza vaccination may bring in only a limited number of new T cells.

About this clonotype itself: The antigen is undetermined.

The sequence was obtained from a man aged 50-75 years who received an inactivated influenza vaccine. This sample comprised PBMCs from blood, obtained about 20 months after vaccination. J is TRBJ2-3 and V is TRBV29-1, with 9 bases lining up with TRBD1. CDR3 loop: CSVDGDRDTDTQYF. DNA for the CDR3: TGCAGCGTTGATGGGGACAGGGACACAGATACGCAGTATTTT.